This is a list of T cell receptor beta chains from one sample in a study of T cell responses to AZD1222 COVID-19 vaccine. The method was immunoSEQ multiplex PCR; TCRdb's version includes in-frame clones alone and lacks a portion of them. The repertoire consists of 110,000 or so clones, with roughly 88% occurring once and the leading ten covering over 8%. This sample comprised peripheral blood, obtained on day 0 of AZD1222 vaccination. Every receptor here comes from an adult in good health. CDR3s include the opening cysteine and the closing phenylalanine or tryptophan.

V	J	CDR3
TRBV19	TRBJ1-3	CASSISTIPRNTIYF
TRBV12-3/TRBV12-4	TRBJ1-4	CASSFLMGKLFF
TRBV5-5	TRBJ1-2	CASSLTTGEDGYTF
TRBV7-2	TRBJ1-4	CASSLAGGVGKLFF
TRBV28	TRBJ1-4	CASSLIGLTNEKLFF
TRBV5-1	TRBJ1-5	CASSGGAGGSEPQHF
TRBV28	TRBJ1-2	CASSLRGWGYTF
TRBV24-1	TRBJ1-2	CATSDLNRAYGYTF
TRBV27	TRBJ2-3	CASRSTGSGGTQYF
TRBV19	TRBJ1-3	CACSRPSGNTIYF
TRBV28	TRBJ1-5	CASLERGMNQPQHF
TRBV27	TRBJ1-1	CASSLARLNTEAFF
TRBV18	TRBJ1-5	CASSLTGGSQPQHF
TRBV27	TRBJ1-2	CASGIPGSANYGYTF
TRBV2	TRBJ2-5	CASESGVTVPLETQYF
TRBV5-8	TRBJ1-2	CASSLVQARSYGYTF
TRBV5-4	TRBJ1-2	CASSLVILGGYTF
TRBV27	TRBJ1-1	CASSLSWDFNTEAFF
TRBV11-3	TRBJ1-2	CASSRDRSYGYTF
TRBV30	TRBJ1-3	CAWSVQGGNTIYF
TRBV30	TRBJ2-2	CAWGPGRSTGELFF
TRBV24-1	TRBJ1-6	CATSDSGNSPLHF
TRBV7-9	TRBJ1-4	CAGSGGKDEKLFF